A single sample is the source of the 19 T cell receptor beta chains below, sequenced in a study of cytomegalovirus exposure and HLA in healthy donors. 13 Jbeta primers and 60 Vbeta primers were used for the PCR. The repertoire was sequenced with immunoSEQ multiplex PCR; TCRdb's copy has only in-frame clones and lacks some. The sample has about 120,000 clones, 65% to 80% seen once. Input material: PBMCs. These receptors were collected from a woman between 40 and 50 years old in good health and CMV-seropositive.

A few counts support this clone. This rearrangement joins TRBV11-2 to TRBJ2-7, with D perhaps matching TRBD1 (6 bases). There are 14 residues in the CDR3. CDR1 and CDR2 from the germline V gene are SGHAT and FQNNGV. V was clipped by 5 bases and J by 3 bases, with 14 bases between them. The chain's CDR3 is CASSREIGGYEQYF. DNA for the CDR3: TGTGCCAGCAGCCGAGAAATAGGGGGCTACGAGCAGTACTTC.

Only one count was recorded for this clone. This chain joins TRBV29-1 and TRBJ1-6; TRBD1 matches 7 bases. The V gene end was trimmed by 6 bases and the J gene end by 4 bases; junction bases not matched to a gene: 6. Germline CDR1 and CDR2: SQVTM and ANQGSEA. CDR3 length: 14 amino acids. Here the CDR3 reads CSVRDSVYNSPLHF. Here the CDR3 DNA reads TGCAGCGTACGGGACAGCGTATATAATTCACCCCTCCACTTT.

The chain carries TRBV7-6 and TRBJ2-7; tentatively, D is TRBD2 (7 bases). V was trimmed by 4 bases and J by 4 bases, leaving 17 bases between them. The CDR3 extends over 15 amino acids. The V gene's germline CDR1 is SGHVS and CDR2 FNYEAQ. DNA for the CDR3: TGTGCCAGCAGCTCCTCCATGGGGGGGGCATACGAGCAGTACTTC. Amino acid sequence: CASSSSMGGAYEQYF.

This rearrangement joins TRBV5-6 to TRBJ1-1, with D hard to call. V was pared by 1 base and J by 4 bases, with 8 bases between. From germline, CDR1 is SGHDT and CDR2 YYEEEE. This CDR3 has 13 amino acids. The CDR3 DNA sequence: TGTGCCAGCAGCTTGCTTATGTTCACTGAAGCTTTCTTT. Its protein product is CASSLLMFTEAFF.

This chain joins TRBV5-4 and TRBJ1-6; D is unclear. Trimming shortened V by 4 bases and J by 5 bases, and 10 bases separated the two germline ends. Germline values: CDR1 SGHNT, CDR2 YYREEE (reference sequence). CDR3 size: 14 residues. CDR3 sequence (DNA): TGTGCCAGCAGCAAAGAGGGAAATAATTCACCCCTCCACTTT. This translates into CASSKEGNNSPLHF.

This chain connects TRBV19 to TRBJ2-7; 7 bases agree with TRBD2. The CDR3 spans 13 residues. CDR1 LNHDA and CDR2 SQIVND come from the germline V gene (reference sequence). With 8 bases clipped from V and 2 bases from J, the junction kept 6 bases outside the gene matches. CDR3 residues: CASGRGSTYEQYF. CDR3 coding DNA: TGTGCCAGTGGGAGGGGTTCTACCTACGAGCAGTACTTC.

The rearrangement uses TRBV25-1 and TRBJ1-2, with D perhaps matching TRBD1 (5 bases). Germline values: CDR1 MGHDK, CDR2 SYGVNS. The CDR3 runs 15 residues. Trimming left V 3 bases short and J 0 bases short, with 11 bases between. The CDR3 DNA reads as TGTGCCAGCAGTGAGGGGGGGAGTACTAACTATGGCTACACCTTC. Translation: CASSEGGSTNYGYTF.

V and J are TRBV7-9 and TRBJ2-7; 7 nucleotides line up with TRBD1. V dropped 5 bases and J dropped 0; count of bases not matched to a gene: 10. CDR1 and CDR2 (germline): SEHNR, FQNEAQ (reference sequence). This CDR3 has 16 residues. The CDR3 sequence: CASSAPRGLPSYEQYF. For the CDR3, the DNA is TGTGCCAGCAGCGCCCCCAGGGGGTTACCCTCCTACGAGCAGTACTTC. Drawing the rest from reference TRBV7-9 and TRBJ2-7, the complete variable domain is DTGVSQNPRHKITKRGQNVTFRCDPISEHNRLYWYRQTLGQGPEFLTYFQNEAQLEKSRLLSDRFSAERPKGSFSTLEIQRTEQGDSAMYLCASSAPRGLPSYEQYFGPGTRLTVT.

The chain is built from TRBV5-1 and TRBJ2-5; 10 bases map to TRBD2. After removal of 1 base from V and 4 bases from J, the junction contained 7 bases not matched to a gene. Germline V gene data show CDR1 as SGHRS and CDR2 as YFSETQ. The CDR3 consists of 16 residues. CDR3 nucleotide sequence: TGCGCCAGCAGCTTGAACGTAGCGGGGGGTGGAGAGACCCAGTACTTC. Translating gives CASSLNVAGGGETQYF.

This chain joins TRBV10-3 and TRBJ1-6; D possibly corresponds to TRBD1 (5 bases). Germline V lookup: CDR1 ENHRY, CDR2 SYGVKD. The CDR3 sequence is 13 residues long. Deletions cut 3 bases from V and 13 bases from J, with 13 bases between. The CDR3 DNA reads TGTGCCATCAGTGATGGGACTGGGATGCCCCTCCACTTT. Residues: CAISDGTGMPLHF.

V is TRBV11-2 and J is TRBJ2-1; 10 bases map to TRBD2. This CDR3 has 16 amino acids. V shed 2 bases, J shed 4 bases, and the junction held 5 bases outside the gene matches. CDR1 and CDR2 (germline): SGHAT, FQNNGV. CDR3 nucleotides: TGTGCCAGCAGCTTAAGGTTAGCGGGGGGTTACAATGAGCAGTTCTTC. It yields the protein CASSLRLAGGYNEQFF.

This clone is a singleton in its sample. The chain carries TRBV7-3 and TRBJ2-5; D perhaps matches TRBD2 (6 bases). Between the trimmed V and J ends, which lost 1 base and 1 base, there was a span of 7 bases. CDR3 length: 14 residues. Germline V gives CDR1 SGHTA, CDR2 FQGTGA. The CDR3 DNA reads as TGTGCCAGCAGCTTAAACGGGGGCCAAGAGACCCAGTACTTC. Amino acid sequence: CASSLNGGQETQYF. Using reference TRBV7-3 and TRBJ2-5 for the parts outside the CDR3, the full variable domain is GAGVSQTPSNKVTEKGKYVELRCDPISGHTALYWYRQSLGQGPEFLIYFQGTGAADDSGLPNDRFFAVRPEGSVSTLKIQRTERGDSAVYLCASSLNGGQETQYFGPGTRLLVL.

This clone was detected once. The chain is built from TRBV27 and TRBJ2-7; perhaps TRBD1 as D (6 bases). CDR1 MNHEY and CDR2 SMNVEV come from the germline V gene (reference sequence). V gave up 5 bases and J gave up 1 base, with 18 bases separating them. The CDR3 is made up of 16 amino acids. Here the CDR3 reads CASSPNRQVPSYEQYF. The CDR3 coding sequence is TGTGCCAGCAGTCCCAATAGACAGGTCCCATCCTACGAGCAGTACTTC.

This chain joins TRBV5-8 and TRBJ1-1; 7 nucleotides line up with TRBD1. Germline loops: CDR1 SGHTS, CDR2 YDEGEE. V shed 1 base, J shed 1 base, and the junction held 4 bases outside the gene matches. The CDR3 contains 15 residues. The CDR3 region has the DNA TGTGCCAGCAGCTTGAGGGGACAGAGGAACACTGAAGCTTTCTTT. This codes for CASSLRGQRNTEAFF.

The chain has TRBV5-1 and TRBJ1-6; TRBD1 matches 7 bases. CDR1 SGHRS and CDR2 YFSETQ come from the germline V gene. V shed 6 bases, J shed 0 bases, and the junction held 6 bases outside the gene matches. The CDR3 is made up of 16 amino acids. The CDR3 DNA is TGCGCCAGCAAGGAGACAGGGAGCTCCTATAATTCACCCCTCCACTTT. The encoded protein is CASKETGSSYNSPLHF.

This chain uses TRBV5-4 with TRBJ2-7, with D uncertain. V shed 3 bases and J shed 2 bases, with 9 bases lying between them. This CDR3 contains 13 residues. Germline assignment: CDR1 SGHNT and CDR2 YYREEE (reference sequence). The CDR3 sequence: CASSSAATYEQYF. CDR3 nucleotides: TGTGCCAGCAGCTCCGCTGCTACCTACGAGCAGTACTTC.

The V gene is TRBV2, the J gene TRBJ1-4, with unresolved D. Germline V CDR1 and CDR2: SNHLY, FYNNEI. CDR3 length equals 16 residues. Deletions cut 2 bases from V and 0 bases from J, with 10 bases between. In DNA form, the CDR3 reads TGTGCCAGCAGTGAATTGGGCATTACAACTAATGAAAAACTGTTTTTT. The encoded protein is CASSELGITTNEKLFF.

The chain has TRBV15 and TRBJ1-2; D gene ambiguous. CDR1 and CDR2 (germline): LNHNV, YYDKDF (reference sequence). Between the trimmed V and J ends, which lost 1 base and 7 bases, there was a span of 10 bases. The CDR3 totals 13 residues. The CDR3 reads CATSRGWEGGYTF. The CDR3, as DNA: TGTGCCACCAGCAGAGGGTGGGAGGGTGGCTACACCTTC.

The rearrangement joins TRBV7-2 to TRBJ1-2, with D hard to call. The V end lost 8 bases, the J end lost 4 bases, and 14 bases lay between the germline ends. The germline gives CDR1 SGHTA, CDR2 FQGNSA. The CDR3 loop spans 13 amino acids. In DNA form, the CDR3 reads TGTGCCAGCGGCCCGACGGACTTCTATGGCTACACCTTC. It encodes CASGPTDFYGYTF.